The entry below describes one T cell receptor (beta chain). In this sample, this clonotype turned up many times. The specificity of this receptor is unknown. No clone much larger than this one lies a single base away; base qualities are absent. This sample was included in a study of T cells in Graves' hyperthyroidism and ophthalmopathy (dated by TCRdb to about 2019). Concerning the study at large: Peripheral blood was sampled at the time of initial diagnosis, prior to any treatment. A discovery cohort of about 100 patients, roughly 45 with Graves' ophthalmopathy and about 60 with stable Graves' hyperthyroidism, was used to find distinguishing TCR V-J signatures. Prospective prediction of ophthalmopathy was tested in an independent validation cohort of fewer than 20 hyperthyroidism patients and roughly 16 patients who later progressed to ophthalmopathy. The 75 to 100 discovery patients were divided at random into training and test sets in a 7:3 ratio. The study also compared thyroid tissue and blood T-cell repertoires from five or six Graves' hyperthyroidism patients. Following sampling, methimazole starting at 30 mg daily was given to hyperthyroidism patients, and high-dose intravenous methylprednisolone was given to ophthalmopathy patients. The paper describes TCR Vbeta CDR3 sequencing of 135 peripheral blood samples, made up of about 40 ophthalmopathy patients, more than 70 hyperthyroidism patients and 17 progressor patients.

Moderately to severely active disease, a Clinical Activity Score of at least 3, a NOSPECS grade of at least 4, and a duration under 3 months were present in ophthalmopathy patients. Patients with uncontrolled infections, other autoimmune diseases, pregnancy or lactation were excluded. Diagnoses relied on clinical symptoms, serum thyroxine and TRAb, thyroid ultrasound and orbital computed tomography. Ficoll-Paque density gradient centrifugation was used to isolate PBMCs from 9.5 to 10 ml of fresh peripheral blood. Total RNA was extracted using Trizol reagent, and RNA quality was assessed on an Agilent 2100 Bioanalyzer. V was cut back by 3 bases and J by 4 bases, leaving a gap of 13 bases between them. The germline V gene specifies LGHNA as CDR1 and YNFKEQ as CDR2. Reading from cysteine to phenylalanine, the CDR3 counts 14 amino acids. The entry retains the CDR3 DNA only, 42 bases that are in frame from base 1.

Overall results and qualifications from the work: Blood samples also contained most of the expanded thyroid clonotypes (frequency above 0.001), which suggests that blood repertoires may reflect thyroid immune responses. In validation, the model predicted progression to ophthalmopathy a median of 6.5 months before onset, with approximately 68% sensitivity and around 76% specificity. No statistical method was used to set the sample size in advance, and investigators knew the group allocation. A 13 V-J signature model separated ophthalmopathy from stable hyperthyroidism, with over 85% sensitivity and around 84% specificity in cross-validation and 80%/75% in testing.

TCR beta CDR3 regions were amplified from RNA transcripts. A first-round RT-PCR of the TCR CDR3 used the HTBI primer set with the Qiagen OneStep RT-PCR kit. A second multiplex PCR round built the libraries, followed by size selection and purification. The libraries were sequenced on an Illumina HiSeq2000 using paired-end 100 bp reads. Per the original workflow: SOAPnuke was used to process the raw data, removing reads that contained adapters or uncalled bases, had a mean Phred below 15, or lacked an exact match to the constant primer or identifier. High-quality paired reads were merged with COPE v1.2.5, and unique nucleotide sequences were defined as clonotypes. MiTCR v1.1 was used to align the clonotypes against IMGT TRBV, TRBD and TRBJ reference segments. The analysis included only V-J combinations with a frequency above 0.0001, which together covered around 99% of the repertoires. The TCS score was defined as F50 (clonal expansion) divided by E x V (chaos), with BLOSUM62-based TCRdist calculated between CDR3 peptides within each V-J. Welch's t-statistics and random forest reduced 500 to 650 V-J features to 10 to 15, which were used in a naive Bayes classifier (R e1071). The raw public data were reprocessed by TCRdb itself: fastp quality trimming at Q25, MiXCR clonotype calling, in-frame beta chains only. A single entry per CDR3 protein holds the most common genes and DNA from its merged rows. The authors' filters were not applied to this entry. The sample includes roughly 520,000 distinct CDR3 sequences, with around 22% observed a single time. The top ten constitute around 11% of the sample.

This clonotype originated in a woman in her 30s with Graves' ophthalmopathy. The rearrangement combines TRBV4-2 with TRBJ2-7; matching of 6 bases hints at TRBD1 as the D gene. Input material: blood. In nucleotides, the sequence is TGTGCCAGCAGCCACCCGCAAGGGGGATACGAGCAGTACTTC. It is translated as CASSHPQGGYEQYF.